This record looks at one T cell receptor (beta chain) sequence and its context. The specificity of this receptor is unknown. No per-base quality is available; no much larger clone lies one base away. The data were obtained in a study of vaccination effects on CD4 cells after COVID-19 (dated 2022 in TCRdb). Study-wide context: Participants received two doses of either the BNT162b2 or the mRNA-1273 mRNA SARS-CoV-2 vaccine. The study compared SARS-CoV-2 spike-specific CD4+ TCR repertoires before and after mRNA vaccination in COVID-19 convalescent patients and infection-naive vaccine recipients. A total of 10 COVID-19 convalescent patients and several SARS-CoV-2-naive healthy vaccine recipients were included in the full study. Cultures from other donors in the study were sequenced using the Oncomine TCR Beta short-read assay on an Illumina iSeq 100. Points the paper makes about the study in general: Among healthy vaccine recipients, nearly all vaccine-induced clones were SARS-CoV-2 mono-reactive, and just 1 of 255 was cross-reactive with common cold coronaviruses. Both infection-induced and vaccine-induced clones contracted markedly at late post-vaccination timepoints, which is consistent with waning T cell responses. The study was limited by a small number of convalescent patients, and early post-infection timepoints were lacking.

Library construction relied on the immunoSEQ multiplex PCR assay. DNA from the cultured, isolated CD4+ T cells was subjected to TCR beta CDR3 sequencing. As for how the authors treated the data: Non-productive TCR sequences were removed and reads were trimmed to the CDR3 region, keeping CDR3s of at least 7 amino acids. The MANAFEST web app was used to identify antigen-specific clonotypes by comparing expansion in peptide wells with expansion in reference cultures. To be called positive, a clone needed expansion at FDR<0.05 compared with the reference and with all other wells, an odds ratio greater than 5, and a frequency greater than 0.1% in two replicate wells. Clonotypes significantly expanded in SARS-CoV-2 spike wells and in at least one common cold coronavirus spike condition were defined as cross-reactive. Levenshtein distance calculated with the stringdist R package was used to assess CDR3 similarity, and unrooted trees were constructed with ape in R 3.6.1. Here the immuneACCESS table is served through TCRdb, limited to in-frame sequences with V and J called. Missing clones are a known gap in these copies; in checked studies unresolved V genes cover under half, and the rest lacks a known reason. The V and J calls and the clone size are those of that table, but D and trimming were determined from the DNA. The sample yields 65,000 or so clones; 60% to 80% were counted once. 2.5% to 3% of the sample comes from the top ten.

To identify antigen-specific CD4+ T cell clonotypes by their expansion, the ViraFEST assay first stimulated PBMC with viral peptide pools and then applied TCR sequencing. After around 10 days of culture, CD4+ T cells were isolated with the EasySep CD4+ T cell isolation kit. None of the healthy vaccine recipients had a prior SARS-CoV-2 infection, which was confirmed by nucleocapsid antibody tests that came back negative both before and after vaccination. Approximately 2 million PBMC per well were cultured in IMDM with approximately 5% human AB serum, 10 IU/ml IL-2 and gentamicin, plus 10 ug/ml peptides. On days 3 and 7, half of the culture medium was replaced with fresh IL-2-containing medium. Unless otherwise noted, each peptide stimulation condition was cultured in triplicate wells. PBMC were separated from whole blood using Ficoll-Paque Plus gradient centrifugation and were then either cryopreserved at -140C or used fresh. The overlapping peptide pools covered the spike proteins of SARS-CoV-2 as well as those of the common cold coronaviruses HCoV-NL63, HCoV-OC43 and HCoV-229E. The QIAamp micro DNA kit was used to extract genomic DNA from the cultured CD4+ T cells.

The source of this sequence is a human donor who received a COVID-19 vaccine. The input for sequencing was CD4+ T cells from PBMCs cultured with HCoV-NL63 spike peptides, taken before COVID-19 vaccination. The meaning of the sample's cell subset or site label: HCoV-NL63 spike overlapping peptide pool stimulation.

For the CDR3, the sequence is CASSENWDRGSEAFF. In nucleotides, the sequence is TGTGCCAGCAGCGAGAACTGGGACAGGGGTTCTGAAGCTTTCTTT. The sequence joins TRBV2 to TRBJ1-1, and 10 bases in between align with TRBD1. The germline V and J ends show losses of 6 bases and 6 bases respectively, and no gene match explains 10 bases of the junction. Inclusive of the bounding cysteine and phenylalanine, the CDR3 is 15 residues long. CDR3 DNA is the only sequence kept; it has 45 bases, read in frame from the first base. CDR1 and CDR2 (SNHLY, FYNNEI) derive from the germline V gene.